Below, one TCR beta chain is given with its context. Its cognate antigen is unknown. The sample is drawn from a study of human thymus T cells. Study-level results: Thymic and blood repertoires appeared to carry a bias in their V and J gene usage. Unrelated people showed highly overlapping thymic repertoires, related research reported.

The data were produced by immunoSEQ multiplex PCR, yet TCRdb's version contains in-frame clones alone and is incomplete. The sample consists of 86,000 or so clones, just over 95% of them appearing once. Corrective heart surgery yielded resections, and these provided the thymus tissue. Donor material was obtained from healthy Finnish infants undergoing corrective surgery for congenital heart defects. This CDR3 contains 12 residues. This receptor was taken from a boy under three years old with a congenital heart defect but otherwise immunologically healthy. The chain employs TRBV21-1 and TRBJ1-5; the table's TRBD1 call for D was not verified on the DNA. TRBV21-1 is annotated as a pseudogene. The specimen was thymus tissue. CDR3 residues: CASSKDSPAQHF. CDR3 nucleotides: TGTGCCAGCAGCAAAGACAGCCCAGCCCAGCATTTT.